This section outlines one T cell receptor beta chain sequence together with its context. Its antigen is undetermined. One end of the junction is discordant with germline, which a read error may explain. The same CDR3 is also encoded by other DNA sequences in this sample. 13 Jbeta primers and 60 Vbeta primers were used for the PCR. Clones were read by immunoSEQ multiplex PCR, and TCRdb kept only the in-frame ones, dropping some. The repertoire holds about 150,000 clones, nearly 80% seen once, with approximately 0.66% in the top ten. These data belong to a study of cytomegalovirus exposure and HLA in healthy donors. Whole-study results and caveats: Sequencing depth across donors, presence/absence analyses assumed, was roughly uniform. TCR beta chain V- and J-gene trimming was linked, in a later analysis, to a missense variant in DCLRE1C. Later on, an analysis showed TCR association rates differing by HLA locus, with DRB1 the most and HLA-C the fewest.

Though probably carrying unrecorded immune exposures, donors were nominally healthy at sampling. Germline lookup yields CDR1 SGDLS and CDR2 YYNGEE. This CDR3 comprises 14 residues. The TCR sequence derives from a male donor in good health and CMV-seronegative. V and J are TRBV9 and TRBJ1-1, with 9 bases identical to TRBD1. The sample taken for sequencing was PBMCs. The chain's CDR3 is CASSVTGGWTEAFF. The CDR3 DNA is TGTGCCAGCAGCGTCACAGGGGGCTGGACTGAAGCCTTCTTT.